This T cell receptor beta chain came from a study of shared clonotypes between healthy human individuals. Remarks on this clone: The antigen is not known.

General study results and limits: The represented genetic and exposure-history diversity was limited by the small number of donors. Non-shared clonotypes had lower generation probabilities than clonotypes shared by all four sorted-subset donors.

CD4+ cells underwent separation, giving CD45RA+ naive and CD45RA-negative memory subsets. Measured with immunoSEQ multiplex PCR; TCRdb has only the in-frame clones, and not every one. In the table there are fewer than 1.8 million clones, 98% to 99% of which are singletons. This clonotype was sampled from a man under 40 in good health. Input material: naive CD4+ T cells sorted from blood. Specified subset: CD45RA+ positively selected.

The CDR3 DNA reads as TGTGCCAGCAGCTTGGAGGGGTGGATGGAGCAGTACTTC. It yields the protein CASSLEGWMEQYF. The chain recombines TRBV5-4 with TRBJ2-7, with D possibly TRBD1 on 5 matching bases. Germline lookup yields CDR1 SGHNT and CDR2 YYREEE (reference sequence). Between the trimmed V and J ends, which lost 0 bases and 7 bases, there was a span of 11 bases. The CDR3 is made up of 13 amino acids.